This section outlines one TCR beta chain sequence together with its context. What it binds is not known. Regions amplified from RNA transcripts were the TCR beta CDR3 regions. A set of HTBI primers served as the primers for a first-round RT-PCR of the TCR CDR3. TCRdb passed the multiplex PCR reads through MiXCR, listing each CDR3 protein once. The data hold about 840,000 distinct CDR3 sequences, with 38% observed a single time. The CDR3 length is 13 residues. Trimming pared 2 bases from V and 6 bases from J, leaving 12 bases between. Germline V gene lookup returns CDR1 SGHTS and CDR2 YDEGEE. This record comes from a study of T cells in Graves' hyperthyroidism and ophthalmopathy. Study-level findings and limits: Also found in blood were most expanded thyroid clonotypes above 0.001.

Sequencing used blood. The origin of this receptor is a man aged 18-30 years with Graves' hyperthyroidism. The chain links TRBV5-8 to TRBJ2-7, with D tentatively TRBD1 (6 bases). CDR3 in amino acids: CASSFSGGAEQYF. The DNA for the CDR3 is TGTGCCAGCAGCTTCTCTGGGGGCGCCGAGCAGTACTTC.